This T cell receptor beta chain was recovered during a study of early T cells in non-severe SARS-CoV-2 infection (dated by TCRdb to 2020 to 2022). General notes on the study: Because TCR sequencing was done on bulk RNA from unsorted whole blood, the alpha and beta chains could not be paired. Broader findings and caveats from the paper: VDJdb matching was skewed toward anti-spike CD8 responses, so virus-specific expansions were likely underestimated and private and CD4 specificities were missed.

In its sample, this clonotype was seen a few times. Its target antigen remains unknown. Within one base of it there is no much larger clone, and no base qualities were kept. The protocol used for the library was 5' RACE. The reads were generated on a NextSeq 500. Unique molecular identifiers were attached to individual cDNA molecules in the TCR library protocol so that sequencing error and PCR bias could be corrected. Sequencing covered both TCR alpha and beta chains, and within each sample the abundances of alpha and beta sequences were tightly co-correlated. As for the authors' bioinformatics: Decombinator V4 was used to annotate TCR sequences for V gene, J gene and CDR3. TCRs were defined as expanded if a significant change between any two time points was detected under a Poisson model with p below 0.0001. TCR abundances were normalised to the total number of TCRs sequenced per sample and were expressed as counts per million. MAIT TCRs were defined by TRAV1-2 paired with TRAJ12, TRAJ20 or TRAJ33, and iNKT TCRs by TRAV10 paired with TRAJ18. A search of VDJdb, accessed on 1 November 2021, was run for TCRs annotated to CMV, EBV and SARS-CoV-2, with TCRs annotated for multiple antigens excluded. TCRdb redid the processing of the public reads, applying fastp at Q25 and MiXCR, and retained in-frame beta chains. A single entry per CDR3 protein holds the most common genes and DNA from its merged rows. In this record, the V and J calls reflect TCRdb's handling and not the investigators' own analysis. Across this sample there are tens of thousands of distinct CDR3 sequences, with around 6.6% seen only once. The leading ten clones occupy roughly 6% of the sample.

A case-control design nested within a healthcare worker cohort in London, UK, was used, with weekly nasopharyngeal swab PCR tests and blood sampling performed. Healthcare workers were recruited between 23 and 31 March 2020, during the week of the UK lockdown, and were followed weekly for up to about 15 weeks. Relative to germline, V is missing 6 bases and J is missing 1 base, with 8 bases of the junction outside any gene match. The CDR3 contains 15 residues, cysteine and phenylalanine counted. The CDR3 DNA has 45 bases and is translated from base 1. CDR1 and CDR2 are read off the germline V gene (reference sequence) as LNHDA and SQIVND.

The rearrangement joined TRBV19 to TRBJ1-1, and TRBD1 matches 7 of the central bases. The source of this sequence is an adult who was a healthcare worker with PCR-confirmed SARS-CoV-2 infection or an uninfected control (not recorded which). The sample consisted of whole blood, taken at baseline. CDR3 protein: CASSTRGTANTEAFF. Here is the DNA: TGTGCCAGTAGCACTCGGGGGACAGCGAACACTGAAGCTTTCTTT.